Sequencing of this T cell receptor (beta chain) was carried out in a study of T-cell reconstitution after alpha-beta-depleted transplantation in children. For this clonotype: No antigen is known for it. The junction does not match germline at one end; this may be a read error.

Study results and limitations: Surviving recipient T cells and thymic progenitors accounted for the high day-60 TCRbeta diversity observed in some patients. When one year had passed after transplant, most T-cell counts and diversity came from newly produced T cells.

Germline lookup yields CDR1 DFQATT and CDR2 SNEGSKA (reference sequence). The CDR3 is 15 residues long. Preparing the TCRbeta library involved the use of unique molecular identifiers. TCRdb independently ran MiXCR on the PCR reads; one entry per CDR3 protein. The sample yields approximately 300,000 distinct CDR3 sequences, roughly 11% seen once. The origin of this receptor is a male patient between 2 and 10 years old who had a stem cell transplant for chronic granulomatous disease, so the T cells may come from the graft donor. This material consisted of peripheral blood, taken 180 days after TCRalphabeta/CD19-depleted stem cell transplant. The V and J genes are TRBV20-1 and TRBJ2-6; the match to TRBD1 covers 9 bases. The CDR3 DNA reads TGCAGTGCTAAGCGGGACAGGGAAGGGGCCAACGTCCAGACTTTC. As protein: CSAKRDREGANVQTF.